This T cell receptor beta chain was identified during a study of neurological immune-mediated disorders. Points from the study as a whole: HTLV-1-associated myelopathy ranked highest for TCR clonal expansion and multiple sclerosis lowest, beneath healthy controls. The expanded clones of different subjects shared no CDR3 amino acid sequences (suggesting private repertoires in all groups). Among 34 multiple sclerosis patients, phylogenetic grouping put the repertoires of 18 into a single related-CDR3 cluster, a possible signature.

Per germline, CDR1 ENHRY and CDR2 SYGVKD. V lost 0 bases, J lost 4 bases, and 13 bases lay in between. The CDR3 runs to 16 residues. This clonotype came up many times. What it binds is not known. The yield of each sequencing run was over 160 million TCR-beta sequences from 15-18 subjects. TCRdb re-analysed the 5' RACE reads in MiXCR, keeping a single row per CDR3 protein. Seen here are 55,000 to 80,000 distinct CDR3 sequences, 4.5% to 5.5% observed once, and the top ten hold approximately 3.2%. The genes are TRBV10-3 and TRBJ2-1; tentatively, D is TRBD1 (6 bases). The receptor comes from a woman in her forties or fifties with multiple sclerosis. Sequenced input: PBMCs. In DNA, the CDR3 is TGTGCCATCAGTGAGTCGAGGACAGTGAGATACAATGAGCAGTTCTTC. It codes for CAISESRTVRYNEQFF.